The 10 T cell receptor beta chains presented below share a single source sample, sequenced in a study of T cell repertoires in cytomegalovirus infection. TCRdb itself ran the reads through MiXCR, one entry per CDR3 protein. The table shows roughly 200,000 distinct CDR3 sequences, with about a tenth occurring only once. The specimen was PBMCs. These receptors came from a human donor in good health (CMV status not recorded). Some clones in this sample may be carry-over from other donors' samples.

This clonotype was observed at least ten times. The gene calls are TRBV19 and TRBJ1-1, with D possibly being TRBD1 (5 bases). The CDR3 contains 13 residues. Germline assignment: CDR1 LNHDA and CDR2 SQIVND (reference sequence). Trimming shortened V by 6 bases and J by 5 bases, and 13 bases separated the two germline ends. The CDR3, as DNA: TGTGCCAGTAGCCATACAGGAGGGACTGAAGCTTTCTTT. This gives the protein CASSHTGGTEAFF.

This chain connects TRBV7-9 to TRBJ1-2, with D perhaps TRBD1 (6 bases). Trimming shortened V by 1 base and J by 6 bases, and 12 bases separated the two germline ends. CDR1 and CDR2 from the germline V gene are SEHNR and FQNEAQ (reference sequence). This CDR3 is 14 amino acids long. CDR3: CASSLEAWGHGYTF. CDR3 bases: TGTGCCAGCAGCTTAGAAGCGTGGGGGCATGGCTACACCTTC. The full variable domain, rest sourced from reference TRBV7-9 and TRBJ1-2, is DTGVSQNPRHKITKRGQNVTFRCDPISEHNRLYWYRQTLGQGPEFLTYFQNEAQLEKSRLLSDRFSAERPKGSFSTLEIQRTEQGDSAMYLCASSLEAWGHGYTFGSGTRLTVV.

This clonotype was detected many times. V gene TRBV7-6 combines with J gene TRBJ2-5; 11 bases match TRBD2. The V and J ends lost 5 bases and 1 base, in that order; junction bases with no gene match: 9. This CDR3 contains 17 residues. CDR1 and CDR2 (germline): SGHVS, FNYEAQ. This CDR3 is CASSDPTTSGIQETQYF. Here the CDR3 DNA reads TGTGCCAGCAGCGATCCCACGACTAGCGGGATCCAAGAGACCCAGTACTTC.

This clonotype was detected many times. The CDR3 sequence is CASSQDLLEGTPPGNTIYF. CDR3 bases: TGCGCCAGCAGCCAAGATTTGTTAGAGGGAACGCCACCCGGAAACACCATATATTTT. The chain joins TRBV4-3 to TRBJ1-3; D remains ambiguous. The CDR3 runs 19 residues. The germline CDR1 and CDR2 sequences are LGHNA and YSLEER. V was cut by 0 bases and J by 4 bases, with 22 bases left in between.

The V and J genes are TRBV18 and TRBJ2-7; D unresolved. With 6 bases removed from V and 0 bases from J, the gap between germline ends came to 9 bases. The CDR3 has 13 amino acids. Germline values: CDR1 KGHSH, CDR2 LQKENI. The CDR3 protein is CASSPDISYEQYF. In DNA form, the CDR3 reads TGTGCCAGCTCCCCTGACATCTCCTACGAGCAGTACTTC.

This clonotype was counted many times. This chain connects TRBV7-2 to TRBJ1-5, with D perhaps TRBD1 (6 bases). CDR3 length: 13 amino acids. Germline lookup yields CDR1 SGHTA and CDR2 FQGNSA. V was cut by 4 bases and J by 4 bases, with 8 bases left in between. The CDR3 protein is CASSSRGNQPQHF. The CDR3 nucleotides are TGTGCCAGCAGCTCCAGGGGTAATCAGCCCCAGCATTTT.

The sample holds many counts of this clonotype. The chain employs TRBV7-9 and TRBJ2-5, with 12 bases that match TRBD2. The CDR3 is made up of 17 amino acids. The germline V gene encodes CDR1 SEHNR and CDR2 FQNEAQ (reference sequence). V dropped 5 bases and J dropped 0; count of bases not matched to a gene: 7. The CDR3 DNA reads TGTGCCAGCAGCAAAAGTACTAGCGGGAGGTACCAAGAGACCCAGTACTTC. Its translation is CASSKSTSGRYQETQYF.

This clonotype has ten or more counts. The chain recombines TRBV7-2 with TRBJ2-7; D not certain. This CDR3 comprises 17 residues. V lost 0 bases to trimming and J lost 5 bases, with 20 bases between them. CDR1 SGHTA and CDR2 FQGNSA come from the germline V gene. CDR3: CASSLAPQFRALHEQYF. The CDR3 DNA is TGTGCCAGCAGCTTAGCGCCTCAGTTTCGGGCCCTACACGAGCAGTACTTC.

This clonotype was detected ten times or more. The rearrangement joins TRBV5-1 to TRBJ1-2; possible D gene TRBD1, 6 bases. The CDR3 has 14 amino acids. Looked up from germline, CDR1 is SGHRS and CDR2 is YFSETQ. The germline V and J ends were trimmed by 0 bases and 6 bases, with 12 bases remaining between them. CDR3 in amino acids: CASSLELAGDGYTF. The CDR3 DNA reads TGCGCCAGCAGCTTGGAGCTGGCAGGGGATGGCTACACCTTC.

V gene TRBV7-9 combines with J gene TRBJ2-5, with a tentative D call TRBD2 (6 bases). Germline V gene lookup returns CDR1 SEHNR and CDR2 FQNEAQ (reference sequence). The CDR3 runs to 15 residues. The V end lost 2 bases, the J end lost 5 bases, and 15 bases lay between the germline ends. The CDR3: CASSLLSSVSETQYF. CDR3 in DNA: TGTGCCAGCAGCTTATTGTCTAGCGTCTCGGAGACCCAGTACTTC.